This T cell receptor (beta chain) was identified in a study of shared clonotypes between healthy human individuals. Repertoires were generated with immunoSEQ multiplex PCR, while TCRdb's copy carries only in-frame clones and drops some. The repertoire has around 510,000 clones, around 80% of them found once; the top ten carry approximately 12%. This clone was found once. The V and J ends lost 4 bases and 2 bases, in that order; junction bases with no gene match: 4. The CDR3 sequence is 15 residues long. Germline-derived CDR1 and CDR2 are MRHNA and SNTAGT. This clonotype was obtained from a woman aged 40 to 50 in good health. Some clones in this sample may be carry-over from other donors' samples. The sequenced sample was PBMCs. This chain connects TRBV6-4 to TRBJ1-1, with 10 positions matching TRBD1. DNA for the CDR3: TGTGCCAGCAGTGGGGAGACAGGGGGCAACACTGAAGCTTTCTTT. Its protein product is CASSGETGGNTEAFF.